These T cell receptor beta chains were read from a single sample in a study of PD-1 blockade in classical Hodgkin lymphoma. TCRdb's copy holds only in-frame clones and misses some; the assay was immunoSEQ multiplex PCR. The data hold some 93,000 clones, with over 75% observed a single time. Here the sequenced sample was peripheral blood mononuclear cells (PBMCs), taken before the fourth cycle of nivolumab. These receptors were collected from a human donor with classical Hodgkin lymphoma. CDR3s include the opening cysteine and the closing phenylalanine or tryptophan. The order of the fields is CDR3 DNA, CDR3 protein, D gene, J gene, V gene, clone size. A D gene is named only where the DNA matches it firmly. Clone size is not always given. Where it is, it says once, few, many or a class for expanded clones.

TGTGCCAGCAGCTTAGGGGGACTCAATCAGCCCCAGCATTTT | CASSLGGLNQPQHF | . | TRBJ1-5 | TRBV7-2 | .
TGTGCCAGCAGTGGGTGGTGGGTCGCCGACCCCCTCCACTTT | CASSGWWVADPLHF | . | TRBJ1-6 | TRBV6-1 | .
TGTGCCATCAGTGTAGAACAGGGTAATGAAAAACTGTTTTTT | CAISVEQGNEKLFF | . | TRBJ1-4 | TRBV10-3 | .
TGCAGCGTTGGGGACAGGGGAGAGACCCAGTACTTC | CSVGDRGETQYF | TRBD1 | TRBJ2-5 | TRBV29-1 | .
TGTGCCAGCAGCTTAAGCTGGGACAGGGGGCCCGGGGAGCTGTTTTTT | CASSLSWDRGPGELFF | TRBD1 | TRBJ2-2 | TRBV7-3 | .
TGTGCCAGCAGTTACTCCCGGAGCGGAGATACGCAGTATTTT | CASSYSRSGDTQYF | . | TRBJ2-3 | TRBV6-5 | .
TGTGCCAGCAGCTTTACCGGGACCGTGAACACTGAAGCTTTCTTT | CASSFTGTVNTEAFF | . | TRBJ1-1 | TRBV7-2 | .
TGTGCCAGCAGCTTAAATTGGGACAGGGGACCCCAGTCCTACGAGCAGTACTTC | CASSLNWDRGPQSYEQYF | TRBD1 | TRBJ2-7 | TRBV7-8 | .
TGCAGCGTTGAAGATTGGTTGACTGACGAGCAGTACTTC | CSVEDWLTDEQYF | . | TRBJ2-7 | TRBV29-1 | .
TGTGCCAGCAGCTTAGATAGACGCCTCAGCGAGCAGTACTTC | CASSLDRRLSEQYF | . | TRBJ2-7 | TRBV7-2 | once
TGTGCCAGCAGCAAAGGGCGGGGGTGTCTAGCCAAAAACATTCAGTACTTC | CASSKGRGCLAKNIQYF | . | TRBJ2-4 | TRBV21-1 | .
TGTGCCAGCAGGGGGGACAGAAACAATCAGCCCCAGCATTTT | CASRGDRNNQPQHF | TRBD1 | TRBJ1-5 | TRBV6-1 | .
TGTGCCAGCAGTTGGGACAGGGAGAGCTCCTACGAGCAGTACTTC | CASSWDRESSYEQYF | TRBD1 | TRBJ2-7 | TRBV6-5 | .
TGTGCCAGCTCACCCCTAGATGACAGGGGGTATGGCTACACCTTC | CASSPLDDRGYGYTF | TRBD1 | TRBJ1-2 | TRBV18 | .
TGTGCCAGCAGTCGGGTATCTGGTATTCAAGAGACCCAGTACTTC | CASSRVSGIQETQYF | . | TRBJ2-5 | TRBV9 | .
TGTGCCAGCAGCTTAGATCACACTAGCGGGGGGGCCTACGAGCAGTACTTC | CASSLDHTSGGAYEQYF | TRBD2 | TRBJ2-7 | TRBV11-2 | .
TGTGCCAGTAGTATCGGCAGGGACAGGGGGTTGGAAAATTCACCCCTCCACTTT | CASSIGRDRGLENSPLHF | TRBD1 | TRBJ1-6 | TRBV19 | .
TGTGCCAGCAGGGGGGACAGGGGTGGATCTGAGCAGTACTTC | CASRGDRGGSEQYF | TRBD1 | TRBJ2-7 | TRBV2 | few
TGTGCCAGCAGCTTAGTTAACGAAAAACTGTTTTTT | CASSLVNEKLFF | . | TRBJ1-4 | TRBV7-9 | .
TGCGCCAGCAGCCAAGAAGGGGGGTACACCGGGGAGCTGTTTTTT | CASSQEGGYTGELFF | . | TRBJ2-2 | TRBV4-3 | .
TGTGCCATCAGTGCAGTTGAGGGCTACACCTTC | CAISAVEGYTF | . | TRBJ1-2 | TRBV10-3 | medium-sized
TGTGCCAGCAGTGGCGGGACAGGGGGTTCGTACGAGCAGTACTTC | CASSGGTGGSYEQYF | TRBD1 | TRBJ2-7 | TRBV6-1 | .
TGTGCCAGCTCGTCAGGGGAACATAATGAAAAACTGTTTTTT | CASSSGEHNEKLFF | . | TRBJ1-4 | TRBV18 | .
TGTGCCAGCAGCCCCGGGAACACCGGGGAGCTGTTTTTT | CASSPGNTGELFF | . | TRBJ2-2 | TRBV7-9 | .
TGCGCCAGCAGCTTTAGCACAGATACGCAGTATTTT | CASSFSTDTQYF | . | TRBJ2-3 | TRBV5-1 | .
TGTGCCAGTAGTATGGGACAGATCTACGAGCAGTACTTC | CASSMGQIYEQYF | TRBD1 | TRBJ2-7 | TRBV19 | .
TGTGCCAGTAGTCCAATCGACAGGAACAATGAGCAGTTCTTC | CASSPIDRNNEQFF | . | TRBJ2-1 | TRBV19 | once
TGTGCCTGGAGTGAGGACCAAGAGACCCAGTACTTC | CAWSEDQETQYF | . | TRBJ2-5 | TRBV30 | .
TGTGCCAGCAGCCCGCCATCAGCGGCGTCCTACGAGCAGTACTTC | CASSPPSAASYEQYF | . | TRBJ2-7 | TRBV5-4 | once
TGTGCCAGCAGCTTGGGCGGGGGACGCTCACCCCTCCACTTT | CASSLGGGRSPLHF | . | TRBJ1-6 | TRBV5-8 | few
TGCAGCGTTGGAAGGGGACAGGGGGATGGCTACACCTTC | CSVGRGQGDGYTF | TRBD1 | TRBJ1-2 | TRBV29-1 | .
TGCGCCAGCAGCCAAGATCTTGCCAGGGCTGGAGATACGCAGTATTTT | CASSQDLARAGDTQYF | . | TRBJ2-3 | TRBV4-3 | .
TGCAGCGCTTCACGGGGTACCTACAATGAGCAGTTCTTC | CSASRGTYNEQFF | . | TRBJ2-1 | TRBV29-1 | .
TGTGCCATCAGTGAGTCAGCACAGAACACTGAAGCTTTCTTT | CAISESAQNTEAFF | . | TRBJ1-1 | TRBV10-3 | few
TGTGCCAGCAGCGGGCTGATAACAGAGAACTATGGCTACACCTTC | CASSGLITENYGYTF | . | TRBJ1-2 | TRBV9 | .
TGTGCCATCAGTGAGTTTGAGGGCATGAACACTGAAGCTTTCTTT | CAISEFEGMNTEAFF | . | TRBJ1-1 | TRBV10-3 | few
TGTGCCAGCAGCAAAGCGAGGACTAGCGGGGGTTTTTGGGATACGCAGTATTTT | CASSKARTSGGFWDTQYF | . | TRBJ2-3 | TRBV21-1 | .
TGTGCCAGCAGTCCGCCAAGACTAGCGGGGGTGCACGGGGAGCTGTTTTTT | CASSPPRLAGVHGELFF | TRBD2 | TRBJ2-2 | TRBV5-4 | .
TGTGCCAGCAGCTTAGTGACAGCCAAAAACATTCAGTACTTC | CASSLVTAKNIQYF | . | TRBJ2-4 | TRBV7-9 | .
TGCGCCAGCAGTGTGCCGGGGGAGAATTTAGAGCAGTACTTC | CASSVPGENLEQYF | . | TRBJ2-7 | TRBV10-2 | .
TGTGCCAGCAGCTTGCCCAATCAGCCCCAGCATTTT | CASSLPNQPQHF | . | TRBJ1-5 | TRBV5-6 | .
TGTGCCAGCAGGCCGGGACTAGCGGGACTTGAGCAGTTCTTC | CASRPGLAGLEQFF | TRBD2 | TRBJ2-1 | TRBV7-2 | once
TGTGCCAGCTCTCCGGGACTAGGGGCCTCCTACGAGCAGTACTTC | CASSPGLGASYEQYF | TRBD2 | TRBJ2-7 | TRBV27 | medium-sized
TGTGCCAGCAGCTTATACGGGCGGTCTGAAGCTTTCTTT | CASSLYGRSEAFF | . | TRBJ1-1 | TRBV7-3 | .